This TCR beta chain appears in the sequencing data of a study of T-cell reconstitution after alpha-beta-depleted transplantation in children. General study results and limits: After one year, T-cell counts and TCRbeta diversity mostly came from new T cells.

CDR3 size: 15 residues. The V segment lost 6 bases and the J segment 7 bases; nucleotides outside the gene matches: 12. Preparing the TCRbeta library involved the use of unique molecular identifiers. One entry per CDR3 protein results from TCRdb running MiXCR on the PCR reads. The sample lists approximately 500,000 distinct CDR3 sequences, under 12% occurring once. This clonotype was counted many times. The antigen is unknown. The receptor's source is a child younger than 10 with inherited bone marrow failure, due to receive a stem cell transplant. The sample consisted of PBMCs, taken before TCRalphabeta/CD19-depleted stem cell transplant. V gene TRBV12-3 or TRBV12-4 combines with J gene TRBJ2-1; 7 bases agree with TRBD2. CDR3 nucleotides: TGTGCCAGCAGCCCCCTGGGAGGGCCGGGTAATGAGCAGTTCTTC. This translates into CASSPLGGPGNEQFF.